The rows below give T cell receptor beta chains drawn from one sample of a study of a mutant IDH1 vaccine in newly diagnosed glioma. The table came from immunoSEQ multiplex PCR; TCRdb's copy has only in-frame clones and leaves some out. The sample holds roughly 22,000 clones, under 90% seen once. These TCRs are of unknown antigen specificity. The sample here was PBMCs, taken from a glioma patient whose treatment included an IDH1 peptide vaccine. The receptors shown here come from a woman between 40 and 50 years old with glioma. Both conserved end residues are part of each CDR3. D genes are given only for firm matches. The size field is filled for only some rows; it gives once, few, many or a size class.

j_call: TRBJ2-7
v_call: TRBV5-6
cdr3_length: 16
d_call: TRBD1
clone_size: once
cdr3_aa: CASSRPVGRGSHEQYF
cdr3_nt: TGTGCCAGCAGCCGCCCCGTGGGCAGGGGGTCCCACGAGCAGTACTTC

j_call: TRBJ2-1
v_call: TRBV6-5
cdr3_length: 15
d_call: TRBD1
clone_size: .
cdr3_aa: CASSRRTGRFNEQFF
cdr3_nt: TGTGCCAGCAGCCGGCGGACAGGTCGGTTTAATGAGCAGTTCTTC

j_call: TRBJ1-1
v_call: TRBV18
cdr3_length: 17
d_call: TRBD1
clone_size: .
cdr3_aa: CASSLRQGLTLNTEAFF
cdr3_nt: TGTGCCAGCTCACTTCGACAGGGCTTGACTCTGAACACTGAAGCTTTCTTT

j_call: TRBJ2-7
v_call: TRBV5-4
cdr3_length: 14
d_call: .
clone_size: once
cdr3_aa: CASSFEGFFGEQYF
cdr3_nt: TGTGCCAGCAGCTTCGAGGGGTTCTTCGGCGAGCAGTACTTC

j_call: TRBJ2-2
v_call: TRBV5-1
cdr3_length: 17
d_call: .
clone_size: .
cdr3_aa: CASSISVARGNTGELFF
cdr3_nt: TGCGCCAGCAGCATAAGTGTTGCGCGGGGTAACACCGGGGAGCTGTTTTTT

j_call: TRBJ2-5
v_call: TRBV4-2
cdr3_length: 16
d_call: .
clone_size: .
cdr3_aa: CASSQDGSGPRVTQYF
cdr3_nt: TGTGCCAGCAGCCAAGATGGTAGCGGCCCCCGGGTCACCCAGTACTTC

j_call: TRBJ2-7
v_call: TRBV2
cdr3_length: 15
d_call: TRBD1
clone_size: .
cdr3_aa: CASREGQGISYEQYF
cdr3_nt: TGTGCCAGCAGGGAGGGACAGGGAATTTCCTACGAGCAGTACTTC

j_call: TRBJ1-1
v_call: TRBV10-1
cdr3_length: 15
d_call: TRBD1
clone_size: .
cdr3_aa: CASSDLGQGKTEAFF
cdr3_nt: TGCGCCAGCAGTGACCTAGGACAGGGAAAAACTGAAGCTTTCTTT

j_call: TRBJ1-1
v_call: TRBV19
cdr3_length: 14
d_call: .
clone_size: .
cdr3_aa: CASSTSSKTTEAFF
cdr3_nt: TGTGCCAGTAGTACATCCAGCAAGACCACTGAAGCTTTCTTT

j_call: TRBJ2-1
v_call: TRBV29-1
cdr3_length: 11
d_call: .
clone_size: once
cdr3_aa: CSVARQNEQFF
cdr3_nt: TGCAGCGTCGCCCGACAGAATGAGCAGTTCTTC

j_call: TRBJ2-5
v_call: TRBV21-1
cdr3_length: 15
d_call: .
clone_size: once
cdr3_aa: CASSKETDLSETQYF
cdr3_nt: TGTGCCAGCAGCAAAGAGACAGACTTGAGCGAGACCCAGTACTTC

j_call: TRBJ1-2
v_call: TRBV6-1
cdr3_length: 15
d_call: TRBD1
clone_size: .
cdr3_aa: CASSEHYRGGRGYTF
cdr3_nt: TGTGCCAGCAGTGAACACTACAGGGGGGGGCGTGGCTACACCTTC

j_call: TRBJ2-7
v_call: TRBV6-1
cdr3_length: 15
d_call: TRBD1
clone_size: .
cdr3_aa: CASRRTGGGPDEQYF
cdr3_nt: TGTGCCAGCAGGCGGACAGGGGGCGGTCCAGACGAGCAGTACTTC

j_call: TRBJ1-4
v_call: TRBV7-2
cdr3_length: 14
d_call: .
clone_size: .
cdr3_aa: CASSAGIADEKLFF
cdr3_nt: TGTGCCAGCAGCGCAGGGATCGCGGATGAAAAACTGTTTTTT

j_call: TRBJ2-7
v_call: TRBV14
cdr3_length: 15
d_call: TRBD2
clone_size: .
cdr3_aa: CASSLGTSALSGQYF
cdr3_nt: TGTGCCAGCAGCCTCGGGACTAGCGCCCTTTCGGGGCAGTACTTC

j_call: TRBJ1-4
v_call: TRBV30
cdr3_length: 13
d_call: .
clone_size: .
cdr3_aa: CAWNQATNEKLFF
cdr3_nt: TGTGCCTGGAACCAAGCAACTAATGAAAAACTGTTTTTT

j_call: TRBJ1-3
v_call: TRBV29-1
cdr3_length: 12
d_call: .
clone_size: .
cdr3_aa: CSAGDYGNTIYF
cdr3_nt: TGCAGCGCTGGGGACTATGGAAACACCATATATTTT

j_call: TRBJ1-6
v_call: TRBV4-1
cdr3_length: 16
d_call: TRBD1
clone_size: once
cdr3_aa: CASSQGGTGHNSPLHF
cdr3_nt: TGCGCCAGCAGCCAAGGGGGGACAGGTCATAATTCACCCCTCCACTTT

j_call: TRBJ2-2
v_call: TRBV6-4
cdr3_length: 12
d_call: .
clone_size: .
cdr3_aa: CASSSEGGELFF
cdr3_nt: TGTGCCAGCAGTTCAGAGGGCGGGGAGCTGTTTTTT

j_call: TRBJ2-7
v_call: TRBV5-4
cdr3_length: 12
d_call: .
clone_size: .
cdr3_aa: CASSWTAGEQYF
cdr3_nt: TGTGCCAGCAGCTGGACAGCGGGCGAGCAGTACTTC

j_call: TRBJ2-7
v_call: TRBV7-2
cdr3_length: 14
d_call: TRBD1
clone_size: .
cdr3_aa: CASRPRTGVYEQYF
cdr3_nt: TGTGCCAGCAGACCTAGGACAGGGGTCTACGAGCAGTACTTC

j_call: TRBJ2-3
v_call: TRBV19
cdr3_length: 15
d_call: TRBD2
clone_size: .
cdr3_aa: CASNILAGGPDTQYF
cdr3_nt: TGTGCCAGTAATATACTAGCGGGAGGTCCCGATACGCAGTATTTT

j_call: TRBJ1-2
v_call: TRBV6-5
cdr3_length: 12
d_call: .
clone_size: .
cdr3_aa: CASSDRHLGYTF
cdr3_nt: TGTGCCAGCAGTGACCGACATCTCGGCTACACCTTC

j_call: TRBJ2-7
v_call: TRBV2
cdr3_length: 14
d_call: .
clone_size: .
cdr3_aa: CASSEYGRTYEQYF
cdr3_nt: TGTGCCAGCAGTGAATACGGGCGCACCTACGAGCAGTACTTC

j_call: TRBJ1-1
v_call: TRBV30
cdr3_length: 11
d_call: .
clone_size: .
cdr3_aa: CACRQRTEAFF
cdr3_nt: TGTGCCTGCCGACAGAGGACTGAAGCTTTCTTT

j_call: TRBJ1-1
v_call: TRBV19
cdr3_length: 16
d_call: .
clone_size: few
cdr3_aa: CASSSERRDSNTEAFF
cdr3_nt: TGTGCCAGTAGTTCTGAGAGAAGGGATTCGAACACTGAAGCTTTCTTT

j_call: TRBJ1-3
v_call: TRBV5-1
cdr3_length: 15
d_call: .
clone_size: .
cdr3_aa: CASRIDGMGGNTIYF
cdr3_nt: TGCGCCAGCAGGATCGACGGGATGGGGGGAAACACCATATATTTT

j_call: TRBJ2-5
v_call: TRBV10-3
cdr3_length: 14
d_call: TRBD1
clone_size: .
cdr3_aa: CAISGGQGTETQYF
cdr3_nt: TGTGCCATCAGTGGGGGACAGGGGACGGAGACCCAGTACTTC

j_call: TRBJ1-1
v_call: TRBV9
cdr3_length: 17
d_call: TRBD1
clone_size: .
cdr3_aa: CASSRFHGGQGYTEAFF
cdr3_nt: TGTGCCAGCAGCCGGTTCCACGGGGGACAGGGGTACACTGAAGCTTTCTTT

j_call: TRBJ1-2
v_call: TRBV2
cdr3_length: 10
d_call: .
clone_size: .
cdr3_aa: CASRGDGYTF
cdr3_nt: TGTGCCAGCAGAGGAGATGGCTACACCTTC

j_call: TRBJ1-1
v_call: TRBV2
cdr3_length: 11
d_call: .
clone_size: .
cdr3_aa: CASMRNTEAFF
cdr3_nt: TGTGCCAGCATGAGAAACACTGAAGCTTTCTTT

j_call: TRBJ1-1
v_call: TRBV7-2
cdr3_length: 14
d_call: .
clone_size: .
cdr3_aa: CASSLEGLGTEAFF
cdr3_nt: TGTGCCAGCAGCTTAGAGGGGTTGGGCACTGAAGCTTTCTTT

j_call: TRBJ1-3
v_call: TRBV5-1
cdr3_length: 15
d_call: .
clone_size: .
cdr3_aa: CASSLDGPSGNTIYF
cdr3_nt: TGCGCCAGCAGCTTAGACGGCCCGTCTGGAAACACCATATATTTT

j_call: TRBJ2-2
v_call: TRBV4-2
cdr3_length: 17
d_call: TRBD2
clone_size: .
cdr3_aa: CASSQEGPAGATGELFF
cdr3_nt: TGTGCCAGCAGCCAAGAAGGGCCAGCGGGGGCGACCGGGGAGCTGTTTTTT

j_call: TRBJ2-7
v_call: TRBV7-9
cdr3_length: 14
d_call: TRBD2
clone_size: .
cdr3_aa: CASSGGGGSYEQYF
cdr3_nt: TGTGCCAGCAGCGGAGGCGGGGGTTCCTACGAGCAGTACTTC

j_call: TRBJ2-1
v_call: TRBV9
cdr3_length: 16
d_call: .
clone_size: .
cdr3_aa: CASSVGEWVSYNEQFF
cdr3_nt: TGTGCCAGCAGCGTTGGGGAGTGGGTCTCCTACAATGAGCAGTTCTTC

j_call: TRBJ1-2
v_call: TRBV6-5
cdr3_length: 14
d_call: TRBD1
clone_size: .
cdr3_aa: CASAGTGGLGGYTF
cdr3_nt: TGTGCCAGCGCCGGGACAGGGGGCTTGGGTGGCTACACCTTC

j_call: TRBJ2-3
v_call: TRBV18
cdr3_length: 15
d_call: .
clone_size: once
cdr3_aa: CASSPPRGQEDTQYF
cdr3_nt: TGTGCCAGCTCACCACCCCGTGGGCAAGAAGATACGCAGTATTTT

j_call: TRBJ2-7
v_call: TRBV6-1
cdr3_length: 16
d_call: .
clone_size: .
cdr3_aa: CASSEGRGRYPYEQYF
cdr3_nt: TGTGCCAGCAGTGAGGGACGCGGCAGGTATCCTTACGAGCAGTACTTC

j_call: TRBJ2-7
v_call: TRBV5-1
cdr3_length: 15
d_call: TRBD1
clone_size: .
cdr3_aa: CASSLEVTGGYEQYF
cdr3_nt: TGCGCCAGCAGCTTGGAGGTGACAGGGGGCTACGAGCAGTACTTC

j_call: TRBJ1-5
v_call: TRBV19
cdr3_length: 13
d_call: TRBD1
clone_size: few
cdr3_aa: CASSRTGFQPQHF
cdr3_nt: TGTGCCAGTAGTAGGACAGGGTTTCAGCCCCAGCATTTT

j_call: TRBJ1-1
v_call: TRBV10-1
cdr3_length: 14
d_call: .
clone_size: .
cdr3_aa: CASSESGREGGAFF
cdr3_nt: TGCGCCAGCAGTGAGTCCGGCAGGGAGGGTGGAGCTTTCTTT

j_call: TRBJ1-4
v_call: TRBV28
cdr3_length: 11
d_call: .
clone_size: .
cdr3_aa: CASGLVEKLFF
cdr3_nt: TGTGCCAGCGGGTTAGTTGAAAAACTGTTTTTT

j_call: TRBJ1-4
v_call: TRBV6-6
cdr3_length: 14
d_call: .
clone_size: .
cdr3_aa: CASRLGGRGEKLFF
cdr3_nt: TGTGCCAGCAGACTCGGGGGGCGCGGCGAAAAACTGTTTTTT

j_call: TRBJ1-2
v_call: TRBV5-4
cdr3_length: 15
d_call: TRBD1
clone_size: .
cdr3_aa: CASSSPGQGNYGYTF
cdr3_nt: TGTGCCAGCAGCTCACCGGGACAGGGGAACTATGGCTACACCTTC

j_call: TRBJ2-7
v_call: TRBV2
cdr3_length: 14
d_call: TRBD1
clone_size: .
cdr3_aa: CASKLQGAIYEQYF
cdr3_nt: TGTGCCAGCAAGCTACAGGGGGCAATATACGAGCAGTACTTC

j_call: TRBJ1-3
v_call: TRBV4-3
cdr3_length: 15
d_call: .
clone_size: .
cdr3_aa: CASSQGTGPGNTIYF
cdr3_nt: TGCGCCAGCAGCCAAGGAACAGGGCCTGGAAACACCATATATTTT

j_call: TRBJ1-1
v_call: TRBV6-5
cdr3_length: 15
d_call: .
clone_size: .
cdr3_aa: CASRPPLGVATEAFF
cdr3_nt: TGTGCCAGCAGACCGCCCCTGGGGGTGGCCACTGAAGCTTTCTTT

j_call: TRBJ2-2
v_call: TRBV7-9
cdr3_length: 17
d_call: TRBD1
clone_size: .
cdr3_aa: CASSLSLGGQATGELFF
cdr3_nt: TGTGCCAGCAGCTTAAGTTTGGGGGGACAGGCAACCGGGGAGCTGTTTTTT

j_call: TRBJ1-4
v_call: TRBV5-1
cdr3_length: 16
d_call: .
clone_size: .
cdr3_aa: CASSRLPGLTNEKLFF
cdr3_nt: TGCGCCAGCAGCCGCCTTCCGGGGTTAACTAATGAAAAACTGTTTTTT

j_call: TRBJ1-6
v_call: TRBV6-5
cdr3_length: 15
d_call: .
clone_size: .
cdr3_aa: CASSYDTFSNSPLHF
cdr3_nt: TGTGCCAGCAGTTACGACACATTCTCGAATTCACCCCTCCACTTT

j_call: TRBJ2-2
v_call: TRBV19
cdr3_length: 13
d_call: TRBD1
clone_size: .
cdr3_aa: CASIGTGAGELFF
cdr3_nt: TGTGCCAGTATCGGGACAGGGGCCGGGGAGCTGTTTTTT

j_call: TRBJ2-1
v_call: TRBV6-5
cdr3_length: 15
d_call: .
clone_size: .
cdr3_aa: CASSLVGALYNEQFF
cdr3_nt: TGTGCCAGCAGTTTGGTGGGGGCCCTCTACAATGAGCAGTTCTTC

j_call: TRBJ2-5
v_call: TRBV6-1
cdr3_length: 16
d_call: TRBD2
clone_size: .
cdr3_aa: CASSERTGGPRETQYF
cdr3_nt: TGTGCCAGCAGTGAACGTACGGGGGGGCCGCGAGAGACCCAGTACTTC

j_call: TRBJ1-1
v_call: TRBV10-3
cdr3_length: 15
d_call: TRBD1
clone_size: .
cdr3_aa: CAIREPGQGNTEAFF
cdr3_nt: TGTGCCATCAGGGAACCGGGACAGGGGAACACTGAAGCTTTCTTT

j_call: TRBJ2-5
v_call: TRBV5-4
cdr3_length: 13
d_call: .
clone_size: once
cdr3_aa: CASSFDPPGAQYF
cdr3_nt: TGTGCCAGCAGCTTCGACCCCCCCGGGGCCCAGTACTTC

j_call: TRBJ2-7
v_call: TRBV6-1
cdr3_length: 14
d_call: .
clone_size: .
cdr3_aa: CASSASGLVYEQYF
cdr3_nt: TGTGCCAGCAGTGCGAGCGGGCTAGTGTACGAGCAGTACTTC